This TCR beta chain originates from a study of blood T cell repertoires in COVID-19. Across the study: COVID-19 samples from acute and convalescent phases originated in the United States, Italy and Spain. Sample material is recorded as cDNA or gDNA derived from T cells, B-cell-depleted T cells, or PBMCs.

V dropped 7 bases and J dropped 2; count of bases not matched to a gene: 7. The CDR3 has 15 residues. In germline, CDR1 is MNHEY, CDR2 SVGAGI. The assay was immunoSEQ multiplex PCR, and TCRdb's table has in-frame clones only and misses some. The data show about 190,000 clones, 70% to 80% seen once. Sequencing was done on a sample of peripheral blood. This clonotype originated in a woman aged 45-65 years with acute or convalescent COVID-19. The chain links TRBV6-5 to TRBJ1-3, with TRBD1 identical over 8 bases. The CDR3 sequence: CASIRTGRAGNTIYF. The DNA of the CDR3 is TGTGCCAGCATCAGGACAGGGCGAGCTGGAAACACCATATATTTT.